The rows below give T cell receptor beta chains drawn from one sample of a study of response to subunit inactivated influenza vaccine. TCRdb re-analysed the RT-PCR reads in MiXCR, keeping a single row per CDR3 protein. Here the sample spans about 780,000 distinct CDR3 sequences, less than 20% being singletons. The sample here was PBMCs from blood, taken 4 to 6 days after vaccination. The receptor set was obtained from a man aged 45-65 years who received an inactivated influenza vaccine. The CDR3 runs from the conserved cysteine through the conserved F or W. Expanded clones get a size class; other rows say once, few or many, or leave the size out.

j_gene,v_gene,abundance,CDR3aa
TRBJ2-3,TRBV20-1,.,CSAREVQRTYSSLYF
TRBJ1-1,TRBV7-9,.,CASSLVEVSEAFF
TRBJ1-1,TRBV4-3,few,CASSILGTGLTEAFF
TRBJ1-1,TRBV27,few,CASSFRQMNTEAFF
TRBJ2-1,TRBV7-2,.,CASSSEPSGGYTNEQFF
TRBJ2-2,TRBV6-2/TRBV6-3,few,CASSYSWRAATGELFF
TRBJ2-7,TRBV6-1,.,CASSADPAGGYEQYF
TRBJ1-2,TRBV20-1,.,CSPNRGRSPGYTF
TRBJ1-5,TRBV6-1,few,CASKQGWDQPQHF
TRBJ2-7,TRBV20-1,.,CSARDLGGSSYEQYF
TRBJ2-5,TRBV5-1,many,CASSLAARYQETQYF
TRBJ2-1,TRBV24-1,.,CATSDLRARSQFF
TRBJ2-7,TRBV6-1,.,CASSRQGYSYEQYF
TRBJ2-4,TRBV4-3,few,CASSEGPSAKNIQYF
TRBJ1-6,TRBV20-1,few,CSARNRDRAHNSPLHF
TRBJ2-1,TRBV15,few,CATSTRTGPNNEQFF
TRBJ2-2,TRBV4-3,few,CASKGTSGGAGELFF
TRBJ2-7,TRBV5-5,.,CASSRRKGQGAGEQYF
TRBJ1-4,TRBV12-3/TRBV12-4,few,CASSLASSRGDEKLFF
TRBJ2-1,TRBV10-3,many,CAISSTLAGALDEQFF
TRBJ1-5,TRBV10-3,.,CAISERGGASNQPQHF
TRBJ2-7,TRBV20-1,many,CSASFYEQYF
TRBJ2-1,TRBV27,.,CASTGNRGNRILNEQFF
TRBJ2-1,TRBV20-1,few,CSARDWGRPDNEQFF
TRBJ1-1,TRBV6-1,.,CASSEYQGNTEAFF
TRBJ2-3,TRBV27,.,CASSFIGPNPTGTDTQYF
TRBJ2-7,TRBV29-1,many,CSVGTAITYEQYF
TRBJ1-5,TRBV7-2,few,CASSSGQVGQPQHF
TRBJ2-7,TRBV20-1,.,CSARARDSSAYYEQYF
TRBJ1-2,TRBV4-3,.,CASSQSYQGHGYGYTF
TRBJ1-2,TRBV12-3/TRBV12-4,.,CASRTGRGGYTF
TRBJ1-5,TRBV12-3/TRBV12-4,.,CASSFAQQNQPQHF
TRBJ2-1,TRBV30,.,CAWSVMGAGPEQFF
TRBJ2-7,TRBV9,few,CASSITSGRAGGEQYF
TRBJ1-6,TRBV20-1,.,CSARDPGQGGSYNSPLHF
TRBJ1-1,TRBV7-8,.,CASSLLGVTEAFF
TRBJ1-4,TRBV6-1,few,CASREGGQGEEKLFF
TRBJ2-1,TRBV6-2/TRBV6-3,.,CASRLGRGWNEQFF
TRBJ2-4,TRBV20-1,few,CSARRGGVDQNIQYF
TRBJ1-1,TRBV12-3/TRBV12-4,few,CASSLERQGCWPNTEAFF
TRBJ2-7,TRBV20-1,few,CSATPHSATYEQYF
TRBJ2-4,TRBV20-1,many,CSAKVVQLAKNIQYF
TRBJ2-1,TRBV4-1,few,CASSYGGWAYNEQFF
TRBJ1-3,TRBV5-6,few,CASSPGQLSGNTIYF
TRBJ2-7,TRBV2,few,CASSASTGAKEQYF
TRBJ1-1,TRBV10-2,.,CASRSGTGAVLNTEAFF
TRBJ1-1,TRBV5-1,.,CASSLKAGRTFF
TRBJ2-1,TRBV4-3,.,CASSQDWGGRNYNEQFF
TRBJ2-1,TRBV5-6,.,CASSYPRGRDINEQFF
TRBJ1-2,TRBV3-1,.,CASSPGGPANYGYTF
TRBJ2-1,TRBV6-5,many,CASSYGNQGFGEQFF
TRBJ2-2,TRBV5-1,.,CASSFFRQGRNTGELFF
TRBJ2-1,TRBV7-8,many,CASSLSSRSEQFF
TRBJ2-1,TRBV3-1,.,CASSPRNNEQFF
TRBJ1-1,TRBV7-9,.,CASSNKERTEAFF
TRBJ2-7,TRBV7-2,.,CASTQRRGTYEQYF
TRBJ2-5,TRBV6-5,once,CASSYSDQYQETQYF
TRBJ2-3,TRBV5-1,.,CASRRDLSTDTQYF
TRBJ2-3,TRBV7-9,few,CASSLSFGGPDTQYF